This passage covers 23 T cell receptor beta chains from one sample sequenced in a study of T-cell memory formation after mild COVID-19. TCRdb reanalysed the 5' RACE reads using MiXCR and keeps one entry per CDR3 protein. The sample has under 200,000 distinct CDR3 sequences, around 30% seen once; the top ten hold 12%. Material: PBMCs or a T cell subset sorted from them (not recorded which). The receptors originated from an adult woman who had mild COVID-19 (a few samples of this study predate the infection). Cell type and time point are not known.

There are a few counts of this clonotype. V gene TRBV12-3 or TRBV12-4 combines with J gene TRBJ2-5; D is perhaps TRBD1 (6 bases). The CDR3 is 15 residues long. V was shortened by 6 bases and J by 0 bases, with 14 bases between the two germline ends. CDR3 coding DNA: TGTGCCAGCAGCAACGGACAGTTTCACCAAGAGACCCAGTACTTC. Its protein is CASSNGQFHQETQYF.

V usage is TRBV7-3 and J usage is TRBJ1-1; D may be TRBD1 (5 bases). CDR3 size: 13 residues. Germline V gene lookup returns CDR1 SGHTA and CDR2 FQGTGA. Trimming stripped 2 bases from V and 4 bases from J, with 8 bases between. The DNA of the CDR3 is TGTGCCAGCAGCTTACGACAGAGCACTGAAGCTTTCTTT. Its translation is CASSLRQSTEAFF.

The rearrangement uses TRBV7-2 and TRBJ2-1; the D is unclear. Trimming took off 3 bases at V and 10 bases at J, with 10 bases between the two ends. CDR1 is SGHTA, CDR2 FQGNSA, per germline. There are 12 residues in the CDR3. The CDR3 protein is CASSFLGTEQFF. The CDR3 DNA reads TGTGCCAGCAGCTTTCTAGGTACCGAGCAGTTCTTC.

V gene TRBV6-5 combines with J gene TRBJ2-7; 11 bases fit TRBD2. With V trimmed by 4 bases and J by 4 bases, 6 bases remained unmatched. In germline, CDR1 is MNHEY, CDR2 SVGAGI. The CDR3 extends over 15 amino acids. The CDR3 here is CASSLGASGGYEQYF. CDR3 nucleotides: TGTGCCAGCAGTTTAGGGGCTAGCGGGGGGTACGAGCAGTACTTC.

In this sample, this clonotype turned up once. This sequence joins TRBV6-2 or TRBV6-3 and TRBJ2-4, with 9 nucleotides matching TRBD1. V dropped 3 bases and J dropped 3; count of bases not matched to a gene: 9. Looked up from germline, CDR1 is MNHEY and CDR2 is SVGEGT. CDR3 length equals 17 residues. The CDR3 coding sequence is TGTGCCAGCAGTTATCCCCGGACAGGGGTAGTCAAAAACATTCAGTACTTC. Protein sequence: CASSYPRTGVVKNIQYF.

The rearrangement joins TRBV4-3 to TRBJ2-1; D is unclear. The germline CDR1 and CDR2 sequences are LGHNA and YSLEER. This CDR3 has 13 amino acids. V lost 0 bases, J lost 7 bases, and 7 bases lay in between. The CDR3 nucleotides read TGCGCCAGCAGCCAAGAGGCCGGGAATGAGCAGTTCTTC. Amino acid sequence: CASSQEAGNEQFF.

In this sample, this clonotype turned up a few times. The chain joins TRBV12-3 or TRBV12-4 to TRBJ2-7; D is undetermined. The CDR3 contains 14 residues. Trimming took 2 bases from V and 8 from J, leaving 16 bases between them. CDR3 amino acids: CASSLHLGYEQQYF. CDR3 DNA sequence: TGTGCCAGCAGTTTACACTTGGGGTATGAACAGCAGTACTTC.

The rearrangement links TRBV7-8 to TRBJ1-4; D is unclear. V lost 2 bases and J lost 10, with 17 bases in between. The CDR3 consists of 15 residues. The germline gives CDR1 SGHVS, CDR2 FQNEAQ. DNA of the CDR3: TGTGCCAGCAGCTTACCCCAGGAGGGCCGTGGAAAACTGTTTTTT. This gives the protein CASSLPQEGRGKLFF.

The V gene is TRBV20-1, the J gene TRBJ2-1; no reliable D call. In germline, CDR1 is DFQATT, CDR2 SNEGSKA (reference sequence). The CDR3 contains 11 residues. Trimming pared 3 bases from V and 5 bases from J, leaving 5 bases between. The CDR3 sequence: CSASPDNEQFF. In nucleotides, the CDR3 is TGCAGTGCTAGTCCCGACAATGAGCAGTTCTTC.

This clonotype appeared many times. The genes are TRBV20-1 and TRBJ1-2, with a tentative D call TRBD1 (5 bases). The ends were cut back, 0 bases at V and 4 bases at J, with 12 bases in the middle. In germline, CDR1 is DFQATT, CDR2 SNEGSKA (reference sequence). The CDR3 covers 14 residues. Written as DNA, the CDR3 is TGCAGTGCTAGAGATGTTATGGGGGTCTATGGCTACACCTTC. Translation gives CSARDVMGVYGYTF.

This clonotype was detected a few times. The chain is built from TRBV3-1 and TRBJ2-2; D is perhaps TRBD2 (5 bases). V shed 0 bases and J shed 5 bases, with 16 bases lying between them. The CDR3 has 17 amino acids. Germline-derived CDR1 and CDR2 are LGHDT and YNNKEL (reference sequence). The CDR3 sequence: CASSQEPVGGPTGELFF. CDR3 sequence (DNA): TGTGCCAGCAGCCAAGAACCGGTAGGAGGACCGACCGGGGAGCTGTTTTTT.

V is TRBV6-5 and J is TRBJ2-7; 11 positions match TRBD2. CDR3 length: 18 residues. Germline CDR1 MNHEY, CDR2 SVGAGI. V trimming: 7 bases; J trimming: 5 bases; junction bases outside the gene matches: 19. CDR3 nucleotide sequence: TGTGCCAGCACCTCCGGGACTAGCGGATTGCCGGGGTACGACGAGCAGTACTTC. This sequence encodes CASTSGTSGLPGYDEQYF.

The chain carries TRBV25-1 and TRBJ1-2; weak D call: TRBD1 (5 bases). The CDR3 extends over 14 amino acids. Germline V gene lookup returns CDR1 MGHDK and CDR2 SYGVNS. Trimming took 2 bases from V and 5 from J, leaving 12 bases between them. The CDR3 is CASSEPGTRYGYTF. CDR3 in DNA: TGTGCCAGCAGTGAACCCGGGACCCGGTATGGCTACACCTTC.

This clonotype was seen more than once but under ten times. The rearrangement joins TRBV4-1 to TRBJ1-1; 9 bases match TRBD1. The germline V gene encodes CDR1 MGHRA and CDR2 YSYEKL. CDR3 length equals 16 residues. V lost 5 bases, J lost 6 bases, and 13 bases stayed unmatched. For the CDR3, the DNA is TGCGCCAGCAGCAGCACACTACAGGGGGCGAGGGCTGAAGCTTTCTTT. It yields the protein CASSSTLQGARAEAFF.

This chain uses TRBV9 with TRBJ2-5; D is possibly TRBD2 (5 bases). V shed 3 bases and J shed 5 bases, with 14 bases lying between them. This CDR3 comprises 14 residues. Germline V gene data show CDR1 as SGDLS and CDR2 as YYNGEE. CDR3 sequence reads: CASSENGLEETQYF. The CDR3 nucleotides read TGTGCCAGCAGCGAAAATGGACTGGAGGAGACCCAGTACTTC. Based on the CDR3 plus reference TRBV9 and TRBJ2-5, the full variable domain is DSGVTQTPKHLITATGQRVTLRCSPRSGDLSVYWYQQSLDQGLQFLIQYYNGEERAKGNILERFSAQQFPDLHSELNLSSLELGDSALYFCASSENGLEETQYFGPGTRLLVL.

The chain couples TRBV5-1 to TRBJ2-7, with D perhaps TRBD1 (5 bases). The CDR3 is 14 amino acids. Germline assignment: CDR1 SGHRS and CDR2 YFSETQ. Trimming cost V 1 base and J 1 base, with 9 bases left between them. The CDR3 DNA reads TGCGCCAGCAGCTTGCTATCAGGGTCCTACGAGCAGTACTTC. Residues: CASSLLSGSYEQYF.

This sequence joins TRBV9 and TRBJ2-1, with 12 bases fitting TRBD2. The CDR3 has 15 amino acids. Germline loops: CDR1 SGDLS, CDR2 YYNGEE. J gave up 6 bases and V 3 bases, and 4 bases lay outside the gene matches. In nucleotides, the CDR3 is TGTGCCAGCAGCGAAGCACTAGCGGGGGGCAATGAGCAGTTCTTC. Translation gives CASSEALAGGNEQFF. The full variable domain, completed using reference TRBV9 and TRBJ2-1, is DSGVTQTPKHLITATGQRVTLRCSPRSGDLSVYWYQQSLDQGLQFLIQYYNGEERAKGNILERFSAQQFPDLHSELNLSSLELGDSALYFCASSEALAGGNEQFFGPGTRLTVL.

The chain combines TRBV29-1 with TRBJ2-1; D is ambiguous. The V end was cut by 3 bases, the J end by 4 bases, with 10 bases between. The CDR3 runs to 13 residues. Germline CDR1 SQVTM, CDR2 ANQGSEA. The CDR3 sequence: CSVDVSIYNEQFF. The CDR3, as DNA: TGCAGCGTTGATGTATCGATTTACAATGAGCAGTTCTTC.

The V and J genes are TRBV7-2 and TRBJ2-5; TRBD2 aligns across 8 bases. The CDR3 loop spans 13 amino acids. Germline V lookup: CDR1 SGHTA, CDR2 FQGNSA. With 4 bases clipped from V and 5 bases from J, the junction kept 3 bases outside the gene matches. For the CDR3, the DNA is TGTGCCAGCAGCTCGGCGGGGGGCGAGACCCAGTACTTC. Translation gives CASSSAGGETQYF.

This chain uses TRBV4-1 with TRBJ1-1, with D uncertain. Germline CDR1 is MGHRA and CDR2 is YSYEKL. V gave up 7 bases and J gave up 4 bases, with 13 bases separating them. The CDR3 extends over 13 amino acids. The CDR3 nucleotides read TGCGCCAGCACCGAAAAAGTAGGCACTGAAGCTTTCTTT. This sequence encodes CASTEKVGTEAFF.

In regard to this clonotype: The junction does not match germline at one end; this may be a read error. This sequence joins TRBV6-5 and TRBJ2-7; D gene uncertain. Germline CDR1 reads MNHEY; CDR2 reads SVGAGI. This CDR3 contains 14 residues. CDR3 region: CASSYSQDQNEEYF. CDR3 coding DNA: TGTGCCAGCAGTTACTCTCAGGACCAAAACGAGGAGTACTTC.

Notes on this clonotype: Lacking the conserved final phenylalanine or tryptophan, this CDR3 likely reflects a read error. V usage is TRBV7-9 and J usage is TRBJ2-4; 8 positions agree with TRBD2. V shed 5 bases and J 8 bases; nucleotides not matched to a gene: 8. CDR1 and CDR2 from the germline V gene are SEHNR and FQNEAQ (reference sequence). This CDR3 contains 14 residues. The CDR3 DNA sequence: TGTGCCAGCAGCCTGGGGACTAGTTTGGACATTCAGTACGTC. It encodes CASSLGTSLDIQYV.

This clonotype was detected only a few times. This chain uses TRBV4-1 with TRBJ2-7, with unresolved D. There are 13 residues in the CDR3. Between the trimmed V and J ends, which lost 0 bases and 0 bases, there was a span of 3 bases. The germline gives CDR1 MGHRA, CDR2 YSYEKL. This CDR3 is CASSQERSYEQYF. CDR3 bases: TGCGCCAGCAGCCAAGAACGCTCCTACGAGCAGTACTTC.